These 20 T cell receptor beta chains came from one sample sequenced in a study of T cell responses to AZD1222 COVID-19 vaccine. Profiling relied on immunoSEQ multiplex PCR, and the TCRdb table lists in-frame clones only, not all of them. The repertoire holds 90,000 to 120,000 clones, 92% seen once, with about 8.1% in the top ten. The sample here was peripheral blood, taken 28 days after the second AZD1222 dose. These receptors came from an adult who received the AZD1222 COVID-19 vaccine.

The rearrangement links TRBV2 to TRBJ2-3, with TRBD2 identical over 7 bases. Trimming at V came to 7 bases and at J to 4 bases, leaving 5 bases not matched to a gene. The CDR3 is 13 residues long. CDR1 is SNHLY, CDR2 FYNNEI, per germline. CDR3 DNA: TGTGCCAGCAACGCGGGAGCATCAGATACGCAGTATTTT. This gives the protein CASNAGASDTQYF.

The CDR3 DNA is TGTGCCAGTAGTATAGCCCAGGGGAGAAACTATGGCTACACCTTC. It translates to CASSIAQGRNYGYTF. This chain uses TRBV19 with TRBJ1-2; weak D call: TRBD1 (6 bases). Germline V gives CDR1 LNHDA, CDR2 SQIVND (reference sequence). V lost 1 base to trimming and J lost 2 bases, with 11 bases between them. This CDR3 spans 15 amino acids.

This clone was observed a handful of times. The chain carries TRBV6-2 or TRBV6-3 and TRBJ1-2; 10 bases match TRBD1. Germline V gene sequence: CDR1 MNHEY, CDR2 SVGEGT. The CDR3 extends over 18 amino acids. Trimming removed 0 bases from V and 3 bases from J; junction bases left unmatched: 10. CDR3 coding DNA: TGTGCCAGCAGTTACTCGGAGACAGGGGGCGACTACGACTATGGCTACACCTTC. Its protein product is CASSYSETGGDYDYGYTF.

This clone has only one observation. This chain uses TRBV12-3 or TRBV12-4 with TRBJ1-2; TRBD1 matches at 7 bases. V lost 8 bases to trimming and J lost 1 base; unmatched junction nucleotides: 4. This CDR3 has 13 amino acids. The CDR3 bases are TGTGCCAGCGGAGGGGACAGTAACTATGGCTACACCTTC. This encodes CASGGDSNYGYTF.

The V and J genes are TRBV29-1 and TRBJ2-1; 9 bases fit TRBD2. The CDR3 has 16 residues. Germline V lookup: CDR1 SQVTM, CDR2 ANQGSEA. V lost 0 bases, J lost 3 bases, and 6 bases stayed unmatched. The CDR3: CSVEEVAGEVYNEQFF. CDR3 coding DNA: TGCAGCGTTGAAGAAGTAGCGGGAGAGGTCTACAATGAGCAGTTCTTC.

The V and J genes are TRBV19 and TRBJ1-5; D unresolved. Germline loops: CDR1 LNHDA, CDR2 SQIVND (reference sequence). Trimming left V 2 bases short and J 1 base short, with 6 bases between. This CDR3 has 14 amino acids. The CDR3 coding sequence is TGTGCCAGTAGTATATTTCCCAGCAATCAGCCCCAGCATTTT. The encoded protein is CASSIFPSNQPQHF.

This chain links TRBV18 with TRBJ1-5, with a possible D match to TRBD1 (5 bases). The CDR3 is made up of 15 amino acids. The germline V and J ends were trimmed by 5 bases and 2 bases, with 13 bases remaining between them. Germline V gene sequence: CDR1 KGHSH, CDR2 LQKENI. CDR3 amino acids: CASSSRQGRNQPQHF. As DNA, the CDR3 is TGTGCCAGCTCATCCCGGCAGGGCCGCAATCAGCCCCAGCATTTT.

This clone was found once. The rearrangement links TRBV27 to TRBJ1-4, with TRBD1 identical over 7 bases. J gave up 2 bases and V 6 bases, and 6 bases lay outside the gene matches. The CDR3 runs to 15 residues. Germline V gives CDR1 MNHEY, CDR2 SMNVEV (reference sequence). The CDR3 sequence: CASSAWGQTNEKLFF. The CDR3 DNA reads as TGTGCCAGCAGCGCGTGGGGACAGACTAATGAAAAACTGTTTTTT.

This rearrangement joins TRBV3-1 (or the pseudogene TRBV3-2) to TRBJ2-5; D is unresolved. Trimming pared 0 bases from V and 2 bases from J, leaving 13 bases between. This CDR3 contains 16 residues. The germline CDR1 and CDR2 sequences are LGHDT and YNNKEL (reference sequence). This CDR3 reads CASSQERVYQQETQYF. In DNA, the CDR3 is TGTGCCAGCAGCCAAGAAAGAGTTTACCAGCAAGAGACCCAGTACTTC.

J is TRBJ1-1 and V is TRBV9; 8 bases agree with TRBD1. The germline V gene has CDR1 SGDLS and CDR2 YYNGEE. This CDR3 is built from 15 residues. The junction had 12 bases not matched to a gene; V was cut back by 4 bases and J by 7 bases. The CDR3 is CASSPRQGREIEAFF. For the CDR3, the DNA is TGTGCCAGCAGCCCCCGACAGGGGCGGGAAATTGAAGCTTTCTTT.

This chain connects TRBV7-9 to TRBJ1-5, with D unresolved. Looked up from germline, CDR1 is SEHNR and CDR2 is FQNEAQ (reference sequence). Trimming removed 7 bases from V and 7 bases from J, with 11 bases in between. This CDR3 has 12 residues. The CDR3 nucleotides are TGTGCCAGCACTTTTCGAAACCAGCCCCAGCATTTT. Translating gives CASTFRNQPQHF.

CDR3: CASRSGTVSYNEQFF. The CDR3 coding sequence is TGTGCCAGCAGATCCGGGACAGTAAGCTACAATGAGCAGTTCTTC. This chain uses TRBV2 with TRBJ2-1; 7 positions match TRBD1. This CDR3 has 15 amino acids. V gave up 6 bases and J gave up 3 bases; unmatched junction bases: 8. Germline V gene sequence: CDR1 SNHLY, CDR2 FYNNEI.

The genes are TRBV18 and TRBJ2-7; D ambiguous. Germline loops: CDR1 KGHSH, CDR2 LQKENI. The CDR3 runs to 15 residues. V was pared by 1 base and J by 2 bases, with 12 bases between. The CDR3 loop reads CASSPRNTDAYEQYF. The DNA of the CDR3 is TGTGCCAGCTCACCACGGAATACAGATGCCTACGAGCAGTACTTC.

V is TRBV30 and J is TRBJ1-5, with D possibly matching TRBD1 (5 bases). CDR1 and CDR2 from the germline V gene are GTSNPN and SVGIG (reference sequence). V gave up 1 base and J gave up 4 bases, with 11 bases separating them. The CDR3 totals 14 residues. CDR3 DNA: TGTGCCTGGAGTGGGTTGGGGGGAAATCAGCCCCAGCATTTT. Encoded protein: CAWSGLGGNQPQHF.

The chain joins TRBV6-5 to TRBJ2-7; TRBD1 agrees at 8 bases. Germline CDR1 and CDR2: MNHEY and SVGAGI. This CDR3 spans 12 amino acids. CDR3 coding DNA: TGTGCTTTTTTGGACAGGGAAGGCGAGCAGTACTTC. Translating it yields CAFLDREGEQYF.

The chain uses TRBV4-3 and TRBJ1-2; 9 bases map to TRBD1. V lost 4 bases and J lost 5; bases outside the gene matches: 11. Germline-derived CDR1 and CDR2 are LGHNA and YSLEER. The CDR3 extends over 16 amino acids. The CDR3 loop is CASSLNLGQGIYGYTF. In DNA form, the CDR3 reads TGCGCCAGCAGCCTCAACCTTGGACAGGGGATTTATGGCTACACCTTC.

V and J are TRBV7-8 and TRBJ2-2; 7 positions match TRBD2. This CDR3 spans 17 amino acids. The junction had 5 bases not matched to a gene; V was cut back by 1 base and J by 0 bases. Germline CDR1 and CDR2: SGHVS and FQNEAQ. The CDR3 sequence: CASSLETGGTNTGELFF. The CDR3 bases are TGTGCCAGCAGCTTAGAGACGGGGGGAACGAACACCGGGGAGCTGTTTTTT.

The chain couples TRBV11-2 to TRBJ2-3, with a tentative D call TRBD2 (6 bases). The CDR3 covers 14 residues. Per the germline V gene, CDR1 is SGHAT and CDR2 is FQNNGV. Trimming pared 5 bases from V and 1 base from J, leaving 10 bases between. DNA of the CDR3: TGTGCCAGCAGCCCAGAGCGGGGCACAGATACGCAGTATTTT. This sequence encodes CASSPERGTDTQYF.

This clone was recorded once. The rearrangement links TRBV6-5 to TRBJ1-6; D is uncertain. Germline CDR1 reads MNHEY; CDR2 reads SVGAGI. The CDR3 length is 13 residues. As DNA, the CDR3 is TGTGGCTCGGAGGCGCAGAATAATTCACCCCTCCACTTT. Translation gives CGSEAQNNSPLHF.

CDR3 sequence (DNA): TGTGCCAGCAGCTTAGTTGCCAGGGGCGTAGGGACTGAAGCTTTCTTT. Its protein product is CASSLVARGVGTEAFF. This rearrangement joins TRBV7-2 to TRBJ1-1, with D tentatively TRBD1 (6 bases). The CDR3 runs 16 residues. Germline CDR1 is SGHTA and CDR2 is FQGNSA. V was cut by 1 base and J by 5 bases, with 17 bases left in between.